Each of the 5 T cell receptor delta chains below was sequenced from the same sample in a study of gammadelta T cells in human blood. TCRdb reanalysed the RT-PCR reads with CATT. The sample shows more than 900 delta-chain clones, approximately 8% of them seen only once. The source material was non-Vgamma9Vdelta2 gamma-delta T cells from adult blood. These receptors were collected from a human donor.

Concerning this clone itself: The protein TCRdb gives is from a much larger clone and does not agree with this DNA's translation at residue 16, likely a read error; the protein shown here comes from the DNA. This chain connects TRDV1 to TRDJ4, with a tentative D call TRDD2 (5 bases). Germline values: CDR1 TSWWSYY, CDR2 QGS. This CDR3 comprises 19 residues. The CDR3 nucleotides read TGTGCTCTTGGGGCTATCAGTGGAAGATTATCTTCCCTGGCCAGACACCTGATCTTT. It translates to CALGAISGRLSSLARHLIF.

This clone is deemed large. J is TRDJ1 and V is TRDV1, with D unresolved. Germline V gene lookup returns CDR1 TSWWSYY and CDR2 QGS. Trimming stripped 3 bases from V and 0 bases from J, with 14 bases between. This CDR3 is built from 16 residues. The CDR3 region is CALGESARPYTDKLIF. The CDR3 DNA sequence: TGTGCTCTTGGGGAGAGCGCACGACCTTACACCGATAAACTCATCTTT.

This clone has just a few counts. A much larger clone differs by one base, so this may be a read error. The chain couples TRDV1 to TRDJ2, with 13 bases fitting TRDD3. This CDR3 has 25 residues. Germline V gene sequence: CDR1 TSWWSYY, CDR2 QGS. V shed 2 bases and J 0 bases; nucleotides not matched to a gene: 24. CDR3 DNA: TGTGCTCTTGGGGAAAGTGGTTCAAACTTCCTACGAGAAACTGGGGGATACGCTTTGACAGCACAACTCTTCTTT. Encoded protein: CALGESGSNFLRETGGYALTAQLFF.

By share, this clone ranks as large. J is TRDJ1 and V is TRDV3, with 9 positions matching TRDD2. From germline, CDR1 is TVYSNPD and CDR2 GDNSRS (reference sequence). The CDR3 has 18 residues. J gave up 1 base and V 2 bases, and 17 bases lay outside the gene matches. As DNA, the CDR3 is TGTGCCTTTCCGCCTTCCTACAGCCCTGGGGATTTCACCGATAAACTCATCTTT. It yields the protein CAFPPSYSPGDFTDKLIF.

This clone qualifies as large. The chain is built from TRAV38-2/DV8 and TRDJ1; 9 positions agree with TRDD2. Germline CDR1 TSESDYY, CDR2 QEAYKQQN. The CDR3 is made up of 20 amino acids. V dropped 3 bases and J dropped 5; count of bases not matched to a gene: 23. CDR3 coding DNA: TGTGCTTATAGGATCGGCCTTCCTACGATAATGGGGGAAAGAGCGGATAAACTCATCTTT. It specifies CAYRIGLPTIMGERADKLIF.